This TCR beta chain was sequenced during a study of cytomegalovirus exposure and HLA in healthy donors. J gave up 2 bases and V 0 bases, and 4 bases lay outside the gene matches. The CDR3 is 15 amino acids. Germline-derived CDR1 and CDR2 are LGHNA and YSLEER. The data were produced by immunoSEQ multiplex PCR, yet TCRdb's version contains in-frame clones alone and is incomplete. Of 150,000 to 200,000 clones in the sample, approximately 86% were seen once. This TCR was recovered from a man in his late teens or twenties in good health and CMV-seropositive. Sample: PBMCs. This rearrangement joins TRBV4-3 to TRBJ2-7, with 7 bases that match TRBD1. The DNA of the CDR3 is TGCGCCAGCAGCCAAGATAGACAGGGAGCCTACGAGCAGTACTTC. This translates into CASSQDRQGAYEQYF.